These T cell receptor beta chains were read from a single sample in a study of tumor-infiltrating lymphocytes in primary liver carcinoma. TCRdb reanalysed the multiplex PCR reads using MiXCR and keeps one entry per CDR3 protein. The table lists about 120,000 distinct CDR3 sequences, around two thirds of them singletons. The sample was tumor-adjacent normal liver tissue. These receptors originate from a woman aged 60-75 years with primary liver carcinoma and hepatitis B virus infection. Each CDR3 is given with its conserved first and last residue. The D gene is left open where the match is weak. Size is stated for part of the rows, as once, few or many counts, or as a class when the clone is expanded.

>TRBJ2-1|TRBV29-1|TRBD1|many
CSAPRLEGQVFYNEQFF
TGCAGCGCCCCTCGGTTGGAGGGACAGGTTTTCTACAATGAGCAGTTCTTC
>TRBJ2-1|TRBV13|.|once
CASSFPLTSGNNEQFF
TGTGCCAGCAGCTTCCCCCTGACTAGTGGGAACAATGAGCAGTTCTTC
>TRBJ2-1|TRBV10-3|.|many
CAISGDLTYNEQFF
TGTGCCATCAGTGGAGACTTGACCTACAATGAGCAGTTCTTC
>TRBJ2-7|TRBV6-5|.|.
CASSYSRGSPVVWEQYF
TGTGCCAGCAGTTACTCGAGAGGGTCGCCCGTGGTCTGGGAGCAGTACTTC
>TRBJ2-1|TRBV30|.|many
CAWSRGQGTYNEQFF
TGTGCCTGGAGTAGAGGGCAGGGCACCTACAATGAGCAGTTCTTC
>TRBJ2-7|TRBV29-1|.|.
CSVEGVLVDEQYF
TGCAGCGTTGAGGGGGTGCTAGTGGACGAGCAGTACTTC
>TRBJ2-7|TRBV11-1|.|.
CTSSLDRSNEQYF
TGTACCAGCAGTTTAGATAGGTCCAACGAGCAGTACTTC
>TRBJ2-7|TRBV5-4|TRBD1|many
CASSLVRTGTKEQYF
TGTGCCAGCAGCTTGGTCCGGACAGGGACGAAAGAGCAGTACTTC
>TRBJ1-1|TRBV6-5|TRBD1|.
CVRSTGTANTEAFF
TGTGTCAGGAGCACCGGGACAGCGAACACTGAAGCTTTCTTT
>TRBJ1-2|TRBV6-7|TRBD1|many
CASSGHRGLTYGYTF
TGTGCCAGCAGTGGGCACAGGGGGCTCACCTATGGCTACACCTTC
>TRBJ2-1|TRBV25-1|.|.
CASRSRRESSDQFF
TGTGCCAGCAGGTCGAGACGGGAGTCTAGTGACCAGTTCTTC
>TRBJ2-7|TRBV5-1|TRBD2|.
CASSSGTSGGHEQYF
TGCGCCAGCAGCTCCGGGACTAGTGGGGGTCACGAACAGTACTTC
>TRBJ2-2|TRBV6-6|.|many
CASSYSGGSGELFF
TGTGCCAGCAGTTACTCAGGGGGTTCCGGGGAGCTGTTTTTT
>TRBJ2-1|TRBV11-3|.|.
CASSQNGRVYNEQFF
TGTGCCAGCAGCCAGAATGGCAGAGTTTACAATGAGCAGTTCTTC
>TRBJ2-7|TRBV18|.|.
CASSPPGRKSGEQYF
TGTGCCAGCTCACCACCGGGGCGTAAATCTGGCGAGCAGTACTTC
>TRBJ2-1|TRBV4-2|TRBD2|many
CASSQDMVGEGDAQFF
TGTGCCAGCAGCCAAGATATGGTTGGGGAGGGCGATGCGCAGTTCTTC
>TRBJ1-1|TRBV12-3/TRBV12-4|.|.
CASKPEGTLNTEAFF
TGTGCCAGCAAACCCGAGGGGACTTTAAACACTGAGGCTTTCTTT
>TRBJ2-4|TRBV12-3/TRBV12-4|TRBD1|many
CASSLGGYRGTMVKNIQYF
TGTGCCAGCAGTCTTGGGGGATACAGGGGAACGATGGTCAAAAACATTCAGTACTTC
>TRBJ1-6|TRBV5-1|TRBD1|.
CASSSGTEGYNSPLHF
TGCGCCAGCAGCTCGGGGACAGAAGGGTATAATTCACCCCTCCACTTT
>TRBJ1-1|TRBV28|.|once
CDSGATANTEAFF
TGTGATAGCGGGGCTACAGCCAACACTGAAGCTTTCTTT
>TRBJ1-5|TRBV30|TRBD1|many
CAWGGQPNQPQHF
TGTGCCTGGGGGGGACAGCCGAATCAGCCCCAGCATTTT
>TRBJ2-2|TRBV7-9|.|.
CASSLSDIGELFF
TGTGCCAGCAGCCTTAGCGACATCGGGGAGCTGTTTTTT
>TRBJ1-2|TRBV5-4|.|.
CASSPGDCYSF
TGTGCCAGCAGCCCCGGGGATTGCTACAGCTTC
>TRBJ2-4|TRBV11-2|TRBD2|.
CASTIRREGRNHIQYF
TGTGCCAGCACCATACGGCGGGAGGGCCGAAACCACATTCAGTACTTC
>TRBJ2-1|TRBV6-5|.|.
CAISPDRIDNERFF
TGTGCCATCAGTCCGGACCGGATCGACAATGAGCGGTTCTTC
>TRBJ2-3|TRBV24-1|.|.
CATSDSGSTDTQYF
TGTGCCACCAGTGATAGCGGGAGCACAGATACGCAGTATTTT
>TRBJ1-2|TRBV29-1|TRBD1|.
CSAWDSGQAKYGYTF
TGCAGCGCGTGGGACTCGGGACAGGCAAAGTATGGCTACACCTTC
>TRBJ1-1|TRBV10-3|TRBD1|.
CVISPVDRVVEAFF
TGTGTCATCAGTCCGGTTGACAGGGTGGTTGAAGCTTTCTTT
>TRBJ2-7|TRBV12-5|.|.
CAGAKRLYEQYF
TGTGCAGGTGCCAAAAGACTCTACGAGCAGTACTTC
>TRBJ2-3|TRBV29-1|TRBD2|once
CSVVGGRDAVTQYF
TGCAGCGTTGTTGGCGGGAGGGATGCAGTTACGCAGTATTTT
>TRBJ1-2|TRBV6-2/TRBV6-3|.|.
CASRPTETNYGYTF
TGTGCCAGCAGGCCGACAGAGACTAATTATGGCTACACCTTC
>TRBJ2-1|TRBV4-2|.|.
CASSQDLEGLEQFF
TGTGCCAGCAGCCAAGATTTGGAGGGGCTTGAGCAATTCTTC
>TRBJ1-5|TRBV6-2/TRBV6-3|.|.
CDSKSRDQPQHF
TGTGACAGCAAGAGCAGAGATCAGCCCCAGCATTTT
>TRBJ2-5|TRBV6-1|TRBD2|.
CVSSPKRLAGGETQYF
TGTGTCAGCAGCCCAAAACGGCTAGCGGGAGGCGAGACCCAGTACTTC
>TRBJ2-1|TRBV10-3|.|many
CAIRKGLLRSYNEQFF
TGTGCCATCAGAAAAGGGCTTCTACGCTCCTACAATGAGCAGTTCTTC
>TRBJ1-5|TRBV30|.|many
CAWSSQAGQPQHF
TGTGCCTGGAGTAGTCAGGCGGGTCAGCCCCAGCATTTT
>TRBJ1-5|TRBV19|TRBD1|.
CASSGRGQGQPQHF
TGTGCCAGTAGTGGCAGGGGGCAGGGGCAGCCCCAGCATTTT
>TRBJ2-1|TRBV11-2|.|.
CASSMKMRSYYNEQFF
TGTGCCAGCAGCATGAAAATGAGGAGCTACTACAATGAGCAGTTCTTC
>TRBJ1-1|TRBV11-2|.|.
CASSPDSSLNTGAFF
TGTGCCAGCAGTCCTGACAGTTCCTTGAACACTGGAGCTTTCTTT
>TRBJ1-2|TRBV6-6|TRBD1|.
CTSSYGNRGGYTF
TGTACCAGTAGTTACGGGAACAGGGGCGGCTACACCTTC
>TRBJ2-6|TRBV12-3/TRBV12-4|.|.
CARSPHPGAGANVLTF
TGTGCCAGGAGTCCGCATCCAGGGGCCGGGGCCAACGTCCTGACCTTC
>TRBJ2-1|TRBV6-1|.|.
CASSEARYREQLF
TGTGCCAGCAGTGAAGCCCGTTATAGGGAGCAGCTCTTC
>TRBJ1-4|TRBV5-6|.|.
CASSLAVTSIEKLFF
TGTGCCAGCAGTTTGGCGGTGACGTCGATTGAAAAACTGTTTTTT
>TRBJ2-4|TRBV11-1|.|medium-sized
CASSLTAGQKNIQYF
TGTGCCAGCAGCTTAACCGCGGGTCAAAAAAACATTCAGTACTTC
>TRBJ2-2|TRBV7-9|.|.
CASSFPGLTGTGEPFF
TGTGCCAGCAGCTTTCCCGGGCTAACGGGCACCGGGGAACCGTTTTTT
>TRBJ1-5|TRBV6-1|.|.
CAILGGIGDQPQHF
TGTGCCATCCTCGGGGGAATAGGGGATCAGCCCCAGCATTTT